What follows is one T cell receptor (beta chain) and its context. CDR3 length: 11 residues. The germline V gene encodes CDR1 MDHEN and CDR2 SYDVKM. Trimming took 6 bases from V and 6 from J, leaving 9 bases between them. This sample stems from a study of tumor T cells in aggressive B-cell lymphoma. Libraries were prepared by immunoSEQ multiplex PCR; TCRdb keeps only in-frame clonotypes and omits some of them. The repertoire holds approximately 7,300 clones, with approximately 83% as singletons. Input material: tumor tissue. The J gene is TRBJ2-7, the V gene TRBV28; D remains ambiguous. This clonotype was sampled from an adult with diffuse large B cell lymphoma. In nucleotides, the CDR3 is TGTGCCAGCAGCTCTTTTTCCGAGCAGTACTTC. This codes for CASSSFSEQYF.